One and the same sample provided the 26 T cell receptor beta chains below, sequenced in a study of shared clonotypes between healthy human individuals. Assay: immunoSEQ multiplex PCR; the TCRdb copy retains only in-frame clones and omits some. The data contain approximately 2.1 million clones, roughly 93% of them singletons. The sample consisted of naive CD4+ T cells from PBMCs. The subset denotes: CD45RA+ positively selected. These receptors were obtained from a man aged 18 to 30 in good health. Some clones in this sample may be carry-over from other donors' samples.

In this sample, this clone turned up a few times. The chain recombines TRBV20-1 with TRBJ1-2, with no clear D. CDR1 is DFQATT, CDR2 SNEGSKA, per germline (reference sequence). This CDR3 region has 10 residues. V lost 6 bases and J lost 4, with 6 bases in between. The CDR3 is CSATLYGYTF. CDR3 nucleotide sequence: TGCAGTGCCACCCTCTATGGCTACACCTTC.

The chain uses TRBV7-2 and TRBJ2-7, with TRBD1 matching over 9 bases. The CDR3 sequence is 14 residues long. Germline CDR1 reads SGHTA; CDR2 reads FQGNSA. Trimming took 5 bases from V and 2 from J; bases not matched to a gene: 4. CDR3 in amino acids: CASSAGQGPYEQYF. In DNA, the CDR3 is TGTGCCAGCAGCGCGGGACAGGGCCCCTACGAGCAGTACTTC.

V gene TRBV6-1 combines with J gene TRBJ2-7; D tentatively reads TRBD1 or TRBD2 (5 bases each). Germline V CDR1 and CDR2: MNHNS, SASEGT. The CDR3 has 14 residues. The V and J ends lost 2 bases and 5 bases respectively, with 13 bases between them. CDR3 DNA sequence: TGTGCCAGCAGTGAATCCGGGGCTAAGAACGAGCAGTACTTC. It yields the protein CASSESGAKNEQYF.

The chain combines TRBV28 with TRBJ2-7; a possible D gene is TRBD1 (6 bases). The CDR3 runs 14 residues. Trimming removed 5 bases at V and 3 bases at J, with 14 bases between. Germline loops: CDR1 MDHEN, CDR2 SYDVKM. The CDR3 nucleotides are TGTGCCAGCAGTCGGACAGCCCGATTCTACGAGCAGTACTTC. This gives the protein CASSRTARFYEQYF.

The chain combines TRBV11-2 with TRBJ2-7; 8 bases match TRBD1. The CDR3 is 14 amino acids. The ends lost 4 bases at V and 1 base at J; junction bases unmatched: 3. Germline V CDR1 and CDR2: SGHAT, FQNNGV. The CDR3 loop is CASSSQGDSYEQYF. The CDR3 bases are TGTGCCAGCAGCTCACAGGGGGATTCCTACGAGCAGTACTTC. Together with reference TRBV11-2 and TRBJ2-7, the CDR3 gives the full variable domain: EAGVAQSPRYKIIEKRQSVAFWCNPISGHATLYWYQQILGQGPKLLIQFQNNGVVDDSQLPKDRFSAERLKGVDSTLKIQPAKLEDSAVYLCASSSQGDSYEQYFGPGTRLTVT.

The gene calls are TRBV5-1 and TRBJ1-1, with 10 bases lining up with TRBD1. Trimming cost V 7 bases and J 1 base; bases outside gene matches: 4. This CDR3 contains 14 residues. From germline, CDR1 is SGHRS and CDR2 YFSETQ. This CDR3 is CASGRDRGNTEAFF. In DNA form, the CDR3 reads TGCGCCAGCGGCCGGGACAGGGGGAACACTGAAGCTTTCTTT.

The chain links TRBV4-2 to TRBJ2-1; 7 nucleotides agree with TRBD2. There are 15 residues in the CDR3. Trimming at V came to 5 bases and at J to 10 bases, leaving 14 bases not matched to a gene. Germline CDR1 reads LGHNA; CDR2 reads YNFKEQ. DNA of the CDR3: TGTGCCAGCAGCTCCCCAGCGGCGGGGGACCCCGAGCAGTTCTTC. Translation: CASSSPAAGDPEQFF.

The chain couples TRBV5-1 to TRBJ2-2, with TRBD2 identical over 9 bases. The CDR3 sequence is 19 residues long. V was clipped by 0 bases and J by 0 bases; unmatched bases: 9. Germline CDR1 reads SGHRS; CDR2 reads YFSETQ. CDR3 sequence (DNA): TGCGCCAGCAGCTTGGCCGGGGGACTAGCCATCGCGAACACCGGGGAGCTGTTTTTT. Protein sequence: CASSLAGGLAIANTGELFF. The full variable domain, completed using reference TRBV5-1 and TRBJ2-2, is KAGVTQTPRYLIKTRGQQVTLSCSPISGHRSVSWYQQTPGQGLQFLFEYFSETQRNKGNFPGRFSGRQFSNSRSEMNVSTLELGDSALYLCASSLAGGLAIANTGELFFGEGSRLTVL.

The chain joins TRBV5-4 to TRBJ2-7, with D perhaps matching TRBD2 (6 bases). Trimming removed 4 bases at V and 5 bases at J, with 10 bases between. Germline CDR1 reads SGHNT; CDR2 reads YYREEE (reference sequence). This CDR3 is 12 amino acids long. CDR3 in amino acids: CASSRGGDEQYF. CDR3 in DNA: TGTGCCAGCAGCCGGGGCGGGGACGAGCAGTACTTC.

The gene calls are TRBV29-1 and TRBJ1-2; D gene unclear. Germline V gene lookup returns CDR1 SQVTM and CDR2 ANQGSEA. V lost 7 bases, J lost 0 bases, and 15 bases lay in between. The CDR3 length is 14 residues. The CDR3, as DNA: TGCAGCGGTACCGGGCCATCAGCTAACTATGGCTACACCTTC. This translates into CSGTGPSANYGYTF.

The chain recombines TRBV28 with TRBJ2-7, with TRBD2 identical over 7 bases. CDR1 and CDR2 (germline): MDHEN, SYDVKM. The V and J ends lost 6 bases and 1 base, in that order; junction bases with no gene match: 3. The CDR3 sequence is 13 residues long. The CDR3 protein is CASRGEGSYEQYF. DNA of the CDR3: TGTGCCAGCAGGGGGGAGGGGTCCTACGAGCAGTACTTC.

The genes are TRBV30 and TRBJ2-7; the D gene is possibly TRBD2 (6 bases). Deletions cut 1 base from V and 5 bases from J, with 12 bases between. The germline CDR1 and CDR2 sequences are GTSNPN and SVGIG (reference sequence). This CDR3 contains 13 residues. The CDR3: CAWSGLVDDEQYF. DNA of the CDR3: TGTGCCTGGAGTGGACTAGTAGATGACGAGCAGTACTTC.

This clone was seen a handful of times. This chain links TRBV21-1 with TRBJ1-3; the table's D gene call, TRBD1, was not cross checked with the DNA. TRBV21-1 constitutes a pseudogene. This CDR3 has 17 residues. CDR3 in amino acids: CASSSSPRGNSGNTIYF. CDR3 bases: TGTGCCAGCAGCTCGTCCCCAAGGGGAAACTCTGGAAACACCATATATTTT.

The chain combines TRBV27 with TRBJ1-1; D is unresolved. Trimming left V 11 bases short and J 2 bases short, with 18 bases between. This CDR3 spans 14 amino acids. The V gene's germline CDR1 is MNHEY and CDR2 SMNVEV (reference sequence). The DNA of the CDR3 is TGTGCCTCCCGTCTCAGAGGAAGAAACACTGAAGCTTTCTTT. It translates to CASRLRGRNTEAFF.

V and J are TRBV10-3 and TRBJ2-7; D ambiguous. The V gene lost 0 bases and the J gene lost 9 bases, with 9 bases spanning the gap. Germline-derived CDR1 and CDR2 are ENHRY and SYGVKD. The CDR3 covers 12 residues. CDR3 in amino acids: CAISESDGLQYF. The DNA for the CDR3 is TGTGCCATCAGTGAGTCGGACGGTTTGCAGTACTTC.

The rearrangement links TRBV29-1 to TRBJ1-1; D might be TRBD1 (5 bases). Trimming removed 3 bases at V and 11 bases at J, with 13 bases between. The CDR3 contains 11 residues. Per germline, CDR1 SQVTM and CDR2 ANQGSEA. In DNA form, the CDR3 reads TGCAGCGTTGAGGACGGCAGGGCGGCTTTCTTT. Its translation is CSVEDGRAAFF.

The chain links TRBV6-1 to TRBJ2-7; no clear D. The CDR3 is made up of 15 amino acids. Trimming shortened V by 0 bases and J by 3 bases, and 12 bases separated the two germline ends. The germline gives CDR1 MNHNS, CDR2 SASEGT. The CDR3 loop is CASSEALGGFYEQYF. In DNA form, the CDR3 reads TGTGCCAGCAGTGAAGCTTTGGGTGGGTTCTACGAGCAGTACTTC.

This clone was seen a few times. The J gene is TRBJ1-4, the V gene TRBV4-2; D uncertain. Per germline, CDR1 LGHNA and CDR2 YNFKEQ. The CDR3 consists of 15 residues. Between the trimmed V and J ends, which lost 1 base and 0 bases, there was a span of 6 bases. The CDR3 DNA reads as TGTGCCAGCAGCCAAGTAACAACAACTAATGAAAAACTGTTTTTT. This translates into CASSQVTTTNEKLFF.

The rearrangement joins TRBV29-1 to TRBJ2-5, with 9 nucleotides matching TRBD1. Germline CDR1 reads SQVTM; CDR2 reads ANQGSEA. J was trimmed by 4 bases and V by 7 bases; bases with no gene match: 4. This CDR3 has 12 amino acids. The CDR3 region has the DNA TGCAGCGCCCAACAGGGGGCAGAGACCCAGTACTTC. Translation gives CSAQQGAETQYF.

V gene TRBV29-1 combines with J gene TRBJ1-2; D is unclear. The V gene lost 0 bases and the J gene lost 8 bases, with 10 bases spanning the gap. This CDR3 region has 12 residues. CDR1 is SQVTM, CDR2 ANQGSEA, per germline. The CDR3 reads CSVEEAEEGYTF. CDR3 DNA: TGCAGCGTTGAAGAAGCAGAGGAAGGCTACACCTTC.

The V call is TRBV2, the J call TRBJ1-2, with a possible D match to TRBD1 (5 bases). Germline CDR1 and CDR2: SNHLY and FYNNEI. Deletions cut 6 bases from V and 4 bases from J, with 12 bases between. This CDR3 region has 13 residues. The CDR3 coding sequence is TGTGCCAGCAGCCTAGACAGCGCCTATGGCTACACCTTC. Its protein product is CASSLDSAYGYTF.

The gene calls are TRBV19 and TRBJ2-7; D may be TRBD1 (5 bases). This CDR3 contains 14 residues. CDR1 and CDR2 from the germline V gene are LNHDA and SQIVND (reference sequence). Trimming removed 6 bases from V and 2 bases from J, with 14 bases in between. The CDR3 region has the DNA TGTGCCAGTAGGGCCCGACAGTTTCCCTACGAGCAGTACTTC. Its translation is CASRARQFPYEQYF.

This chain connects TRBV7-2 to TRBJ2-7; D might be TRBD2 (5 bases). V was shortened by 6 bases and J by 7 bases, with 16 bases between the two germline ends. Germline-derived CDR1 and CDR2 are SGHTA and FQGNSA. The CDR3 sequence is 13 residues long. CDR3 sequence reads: CASRARGGKEQYF. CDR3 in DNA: TGTGCCAGCAGAGCCCGAGGAGGTAAGGAGCAGTACTTC. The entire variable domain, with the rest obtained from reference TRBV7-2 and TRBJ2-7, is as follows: GAGVSQSPSNKVTEKGKDVELRCDPISGHTALYWYRQSLGQGLEFLIYFQGNSAPDKSGLPSDRFSAERTGGSVSTLTIQRTQQEDSAVYLCASRARGGKEQYFGPGTRLTVT.

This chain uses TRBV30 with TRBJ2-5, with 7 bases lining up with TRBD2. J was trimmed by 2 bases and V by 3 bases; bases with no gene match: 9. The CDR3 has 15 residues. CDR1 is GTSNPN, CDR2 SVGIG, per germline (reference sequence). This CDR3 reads CAWREVSGLQETQYF. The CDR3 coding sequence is TGTGCCTGGAGGGAAGTTAGCGGGCTACAAGAGACCCAGTACTTC.

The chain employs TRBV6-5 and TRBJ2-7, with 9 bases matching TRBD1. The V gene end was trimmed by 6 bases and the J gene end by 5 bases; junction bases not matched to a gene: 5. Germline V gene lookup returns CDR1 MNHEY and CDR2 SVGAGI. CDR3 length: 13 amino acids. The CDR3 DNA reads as TGTGCCAGCAGAACAGACAGGGGGGACGAGCAGTACTTC. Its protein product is CASRTDRGDEQYF.

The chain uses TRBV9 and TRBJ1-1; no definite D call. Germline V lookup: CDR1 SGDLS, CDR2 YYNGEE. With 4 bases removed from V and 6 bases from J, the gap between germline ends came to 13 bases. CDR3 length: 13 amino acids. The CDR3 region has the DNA TGTGCCAGCAGCCCCTACAGTGTCGCTGAAGCTTTCTTT. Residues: CASSPYSVAEAFF.